A few counts support the clone carrying this T cell receptor beta chain. Antigen specificity is unknown. This entry belongs to a study of T cell repertoires in cytomegalovirus infection. CDR3 length: 15 amino acids. The junction had 10 bases not matched to a gene; V was cut back by 7 bases and J by 4 bases. CDR1 SGHTA and CDR2 FQGNSA come from the germline V gene. TCRdb re-derived calls from the reads in MiXCR, one entry per CDR3 protein. The sample lists about 220,000 distinct CDR3 sequences, less than 50% occurring once. Sequences were derived from CD8+ T cells from cultured PBMCs, sampled from culture after CMV antigen stimulation. The chain combines TRBV7-2 with TRBJ2-7; 10 nucleotides align to TRBD1. This TCR derives from a human donor in good health (CMV status not recorded). Some clones in this sample may be carry-over from other donors' samples. The DNA of the CDR3 is TGTGCCAGCACCAAGGGGGGGACAGGGGCATACGAGCAGTACTTC. The encoded protein is CASTKGGTGAYEQYF.